This TCR beta chain was recovered during a study of blood T cell repertoires in COVID-19. Turning to the study itself: Samples representing acute and convalescent COVID-19 were sourced from the United States, Italy and Spain. In each case, the material was cDNA or gDNA derived from T cells, B-cell-depleted T cells, or PBMCs.

Study processing details: Quantification of nucleated cells was approximated via reference gene primer amplification. Here immunoSEQ multiplex PCR was the method, and the copy in TCRdb shows in-frame clones only, minus some. V and J calls and clone size are copied from that table; D and trimming were computed from the DNA. This table holds some 76,000 clones, over 75% found once. This CDR3 spans 14 amino acids. Germline loops: CDR1 KGHSH, CDR2 LQKENI. Unmatched junction bases numbered 0, after V lost 3 bases and J lost 4 bases. Comment on this clone: This sample also contains other DNA sequences that code for the same CDR3.

The chain has TRBV18 and TRBJ2-5; 12 nucleotides match TRBD2. This sequence originates from a man in his fifties with acute or convalescent COVID-19. Material: peripheral blood. For the CDR3, the DNA is TGTGCCAGCTCACCGGGACTAGCGGGAGAGACCCAGTACTTC. As protein: CASSPGLAGETQYF. Complete variable domain (other parts from reference TRBV18 and TRBJ2-5): NAGVMQNPRHLVRRRGQEARLRCSPMKGHSHVYWYRQLPEEGLKFMVYLQKENIIDESGMPKERFSAEFPKEGPSILRIQQVVRGDSAAYFCASSPGLAGETQYFGPGTRLLVL.